This T cell receptor beta chain appears in the sequencing data of a study of shared clonotypes between healthy human individuals. Study findings and constraints: The low donor count limited represented genetic and exposure-history diversity. Sampling used blood alone; tissue repertoires probably differ. Naive CD4 clonotypes overlapped across a few donors at about 5.3%.

As for this clone: The antigen is undetermined.

Each cell subset's genomic DNA was divided evenly among several immunoSEQ plates. Sequencing was performed with immunoSEQ multiplex PCR; in TCRdb, only in-frame clones are kept and a portion is missing. The table lists some 2,500,000 clones, 90% to 95% of them singletons, with more than 0.35% in the top ten. V was pared by 3 bases and J by 2 bases, with 13 bases between. In germline, CDR1 is MGHRA, CDR2 YSYEKL. The CDR3 extends over 15 amino acids. This chain connects TRBV4-1 to TRBJ2-5; a possible D gene is TRBD2 (6 bases). The specimen was naive CD4+ T cells from PBMCs. The subset is: CD45RA+ positively selected. The sequence was collected from a man younger than 30 in good health. Some clones in this sample may be carry-over from other donors' samples. In DNA, the CDR3 is TGCGCCAGCAGCCAGGAAGGGACTCGTCAAGAGACCCAGTACTTC. It yields the protein CASSQEGTRQETQYF.